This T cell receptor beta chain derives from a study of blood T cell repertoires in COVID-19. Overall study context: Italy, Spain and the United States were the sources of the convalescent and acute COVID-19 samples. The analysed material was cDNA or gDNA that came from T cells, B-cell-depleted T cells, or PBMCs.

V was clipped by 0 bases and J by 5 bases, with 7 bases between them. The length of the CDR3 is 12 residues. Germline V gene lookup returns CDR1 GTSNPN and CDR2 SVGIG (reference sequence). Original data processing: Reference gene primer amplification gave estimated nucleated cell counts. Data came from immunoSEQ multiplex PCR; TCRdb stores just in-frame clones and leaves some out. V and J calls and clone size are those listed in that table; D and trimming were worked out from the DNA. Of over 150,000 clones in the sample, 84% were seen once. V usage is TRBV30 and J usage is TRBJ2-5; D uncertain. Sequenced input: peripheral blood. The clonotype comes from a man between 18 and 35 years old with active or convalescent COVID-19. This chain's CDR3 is CAWSVRWETQYF. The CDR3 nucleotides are TGTGCCTGGAGTGTGAGGTGGGAGACCCAGTACTTC.